This T cell receptor beta chain was found in a study of control samples from healthy donors and cancer patients. Some clones are missing from TCRdb's copy, which holds only in-frame ones; the method was immunoSEQ multiplex PCR. The sample has 75,000 to 95,000 clones, 85% to 90% seen once. Trimming shortened V by 3 bases and J by 1 base, and 18 bases separated the two germline ends. This CDR3 has 17 residues. Germline assignment: CDR1 KGHSH and CDR2 LQKENI. This chain connects TRBV18 to TRBJ1-1; the D gene is possibly TRBD1 (5 bases). The receptor was isolated from a woman aged 50 to 65 with colorectal cancer. The sample comprised PBMCs. The CDR3 reads CASSPNSIPGRNTEAFF. The CDR3 nucleotides read TGTGCCAGCTCACCTAACTCAATTCCAGGGAGGAACACTGAAGCTTTCTTT.